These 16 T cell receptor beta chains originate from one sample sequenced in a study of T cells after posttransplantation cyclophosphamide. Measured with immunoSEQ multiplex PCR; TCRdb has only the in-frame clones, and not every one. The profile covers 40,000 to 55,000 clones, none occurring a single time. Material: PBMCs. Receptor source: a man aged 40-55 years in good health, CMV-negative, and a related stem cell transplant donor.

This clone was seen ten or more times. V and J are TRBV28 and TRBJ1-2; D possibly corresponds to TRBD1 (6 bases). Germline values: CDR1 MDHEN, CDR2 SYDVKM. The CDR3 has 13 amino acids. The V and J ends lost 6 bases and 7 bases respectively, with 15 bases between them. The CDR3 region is CASRLQGWVGYTF. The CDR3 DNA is TGTGCCAGCAGGCTACAGGGTTGGGTTGGCTACACCTTC.

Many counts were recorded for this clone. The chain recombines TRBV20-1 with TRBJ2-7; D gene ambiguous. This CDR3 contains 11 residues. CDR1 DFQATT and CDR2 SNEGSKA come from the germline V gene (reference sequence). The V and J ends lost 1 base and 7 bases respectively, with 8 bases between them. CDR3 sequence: CSARALREQYF. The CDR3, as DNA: TGCAGTGCTAGAGCTTTACGGGAGCAGTACTTC.

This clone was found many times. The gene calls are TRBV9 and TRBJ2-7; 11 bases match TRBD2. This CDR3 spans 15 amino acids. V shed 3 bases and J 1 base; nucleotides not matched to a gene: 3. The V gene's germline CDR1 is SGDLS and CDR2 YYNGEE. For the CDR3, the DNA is TGTGCCAGCAGCGGAGGACTAGCGGGTTCCTACGAGCAGTACTTC. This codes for CASSGGLAGSYEQYF.

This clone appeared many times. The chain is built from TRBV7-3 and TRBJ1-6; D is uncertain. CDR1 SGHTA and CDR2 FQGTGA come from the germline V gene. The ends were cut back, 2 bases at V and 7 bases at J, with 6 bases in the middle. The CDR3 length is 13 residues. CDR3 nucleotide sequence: TGTGCCAGCAGCTTATCCTCCAATTCACCCCTCCACTTT. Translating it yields CASSLSSNSPLHF.

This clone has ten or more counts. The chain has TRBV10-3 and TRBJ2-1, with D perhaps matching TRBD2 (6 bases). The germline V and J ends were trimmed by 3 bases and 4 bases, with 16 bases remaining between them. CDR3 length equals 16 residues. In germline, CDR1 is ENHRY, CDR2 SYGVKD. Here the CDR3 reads CAISDYLAPQYNEQFF. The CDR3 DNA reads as TGTGCCATCAGTGACTACCTAGCGCCTCAATACAATGAGCAGTTCTTC.

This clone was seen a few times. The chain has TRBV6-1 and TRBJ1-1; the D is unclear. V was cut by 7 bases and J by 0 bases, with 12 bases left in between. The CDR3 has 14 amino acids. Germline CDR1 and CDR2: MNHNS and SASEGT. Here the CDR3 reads CASNRGAMNTEAFF. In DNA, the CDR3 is TGTGCCAGCAATCGAGGCGCTATGAACACTGAAGCTTTCTTT.

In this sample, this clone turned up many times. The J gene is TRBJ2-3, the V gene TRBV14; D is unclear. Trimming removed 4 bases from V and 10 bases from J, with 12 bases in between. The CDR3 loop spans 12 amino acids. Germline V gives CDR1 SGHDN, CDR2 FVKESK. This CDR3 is CASSPAGLAQYF. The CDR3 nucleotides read TGTGCCAGCAGCCCAGCCGGGTTGGCGCAGTATTTT.

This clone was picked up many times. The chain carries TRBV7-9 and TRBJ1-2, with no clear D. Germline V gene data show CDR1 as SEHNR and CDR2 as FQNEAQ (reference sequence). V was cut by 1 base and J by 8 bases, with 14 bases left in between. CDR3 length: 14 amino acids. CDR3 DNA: TGTGCCAGCAGCTTAGAGCGCGGGGTGGAAGGCTACACCTTC. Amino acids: CASSLERGVEGYTF.

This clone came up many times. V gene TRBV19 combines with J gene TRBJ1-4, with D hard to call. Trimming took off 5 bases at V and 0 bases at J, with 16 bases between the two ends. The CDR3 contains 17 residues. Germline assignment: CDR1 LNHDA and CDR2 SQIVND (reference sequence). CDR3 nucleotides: TGTGCCAGTAGTTCTCCCTGGGAGGAAGCAACTAATGAAAAACTGTTTTTT. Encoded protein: CASSSPWEEATNEKLFF.

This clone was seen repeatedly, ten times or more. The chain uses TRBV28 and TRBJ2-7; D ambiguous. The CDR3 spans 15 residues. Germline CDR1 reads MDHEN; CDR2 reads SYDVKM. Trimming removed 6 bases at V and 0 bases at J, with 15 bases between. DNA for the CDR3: TGTGCCAGCAGGACTCCCCGTTACTCCTCCTACGAGCAGTACTTC. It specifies CASRTPRYSSYEQYF.

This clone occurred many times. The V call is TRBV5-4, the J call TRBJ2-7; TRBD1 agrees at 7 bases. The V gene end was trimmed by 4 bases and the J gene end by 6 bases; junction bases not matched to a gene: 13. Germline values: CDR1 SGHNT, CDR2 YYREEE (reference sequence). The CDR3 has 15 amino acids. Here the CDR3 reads CASSVGQRVEGEQYF. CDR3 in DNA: TGTGCCAGCAGCGTGGGACAGAGAGTAGAAGGCGAGCAGTACTTC.

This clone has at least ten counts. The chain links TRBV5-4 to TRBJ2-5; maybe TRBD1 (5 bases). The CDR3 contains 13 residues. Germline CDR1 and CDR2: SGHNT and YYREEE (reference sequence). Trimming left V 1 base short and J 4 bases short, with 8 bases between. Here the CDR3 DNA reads TGTGCCAGCAGCTTGAGGGGCCCAGAGACCCAGTACTTC. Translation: CASSLRGPETQYF.

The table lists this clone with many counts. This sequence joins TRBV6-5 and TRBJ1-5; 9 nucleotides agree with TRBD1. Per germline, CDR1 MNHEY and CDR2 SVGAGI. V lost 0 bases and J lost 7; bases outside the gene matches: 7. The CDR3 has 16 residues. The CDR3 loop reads CASSYSSTGGMQPQHF. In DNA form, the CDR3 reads TGTGCCAGCAGTTACTCCTCGACAGGGGGTATGCAGCCCCAGCATTTT.

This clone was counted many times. CDR3 coding DNA: TGCGCCAGCATCGGGGTTGATAATGAAAAACTGTTTTTT. Translated: CASIGVDNEKLFF. The chain is built from TRBV10-2 and TRBJ1-4; D uncertain. This CDR3 region has 13 residues. The V gene lost 7 bases and the J gene lost 4 bases, with 10 bases spanning the gap. The germline gives CDR1 WSHSY, CDR2 SAAADI.

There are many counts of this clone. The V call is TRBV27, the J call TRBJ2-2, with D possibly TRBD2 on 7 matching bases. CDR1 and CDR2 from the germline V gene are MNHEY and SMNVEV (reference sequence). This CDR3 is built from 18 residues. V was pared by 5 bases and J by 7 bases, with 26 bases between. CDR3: CASSLRGGRGRADGELFF. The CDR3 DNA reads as TGTGCCAGCAGTCTCAGAGGGGGTAGGGGGAGGGCTGACGGGGAGCTGTTTTTT.

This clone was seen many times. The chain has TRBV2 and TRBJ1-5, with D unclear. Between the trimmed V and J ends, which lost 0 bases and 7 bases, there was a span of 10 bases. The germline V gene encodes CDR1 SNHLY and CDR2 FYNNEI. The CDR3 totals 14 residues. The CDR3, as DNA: TGTGCCAGCAGTGAAGCGTCGGGTGGACAGCCCCAGCATTTT. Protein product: CASSEASGGQPQHF.